This TCR beta chain was documented in a study of T cells in Graves' hyperthyroidism and ophthalmopathy. The study's findings and limits: Among thyroid clonotypes expanded above 0.001, most also appeared in blood.

The CDR3 is 11 amino acids. Trimming removed 7 bases at V and 11 bases at J, with 14 bases between. CDR1 is MNHEY, CDR2 SVGAGI, per germline. Each ophthalmopathy patient scored at least 3 on the Clinical Activity Score and at least 4 on NOSPECS grade, with duration under 3 months. Amplification of TCR beta CDR3 regions was performed using RNA transcripts as template. RT-PCR in the first round (using the HTBI primer set) targeted the TCR CDR3. TCRdb analysed the multiplex PCR reads with MiXCR anew, one entry per CDR3 protein. Here the sample spans 360,000 or so distinct CDR3 sequences, less than 20% being singletons. The table lists this clonotype with a few counts. Antigen: not known.

Sequencing was carried out using blood. The V gene is TRBV6-5, the J gene TRBJ1-1; possibly TRBD1 for D (5 bases). This sequence was found in a woman aged 40-49 years with Graves' ophthalmopathy. DNA for the CDR3: TGTGCCAGCACCAACCAGGGTATGGCTTTCTTT. It encodes CASTNQGMAFF.